One sample yielded the 13 T cell receptor beta chains listed below, sequenced in a study of T-cell memory formation after mild COVID-19. TCRdb re-called the 5' RACE reads through MiXCR, storing one row per CDR3 protein. Altogether fewer than 350,000 distinct CDR3 sequences are present, about 15% being singletons, with the ten largest covering approximately 20%. Sample: PBMCs or a T cell subset sorted from them (not recorded which). The receptors were gathered from a man aged 18 to 30 who had mild COVID-19 (a few samples of this study predate the infection). Cell type and time point are not known.

With respect to this clonotype: At one end, the junction sequence differs from germline, possibly due to a read error. The chain combines TRBV4-1 with TRBJ2-3, with D uncertain. The germline V gene has CDR1 MGHRA and CDR2 YSYEKL. This CDR3 spans 13 amino acids. CDR3 sequence reads: CDSSQWGTDTQYF. CDR3 sequence (DNA): TGCGACAGCAGCCAATGGGGTACAGATACGCAGTATTTT.

This clonotype has only a few counts. J is TRBJ2-4 and V is TRBV6-5; a possible D gene is TRBD1 (5 bases). Germline CDR1 reads MNHEY; CDR2 reads SVGAGI. The CDR3 has 15 residues. Trimming stripped 6 bases from V and 1 base from J, with 13 bases between. The CDR3 reads CASRVGAPAKNIQYF. The CDR3 DNA reads TGTGCCAGCAGAGTTGGGGCGCCGGCCAAAAACATTCAGTACTTC.

The chain combines TRBV3-1 with TRBJ2-6; 7 bases map to TRBD1. The germline CDR1 and CDR2 sequences are LGHDT and YNNKEL (reference sequence). With V trimmed by 4 bases and J by 0 bases, 24 bases remained unmatched. The CDR3 runs to 23 residues. The DNA of the CDR3 is TGTGCCAGCAGCCTAGGAACCCCCGGGACAGAGGAAGTAGCAAGCTCTGGGGCCAACGTCCTGACTTTC. The encoded protein is CASSLGTPGTEEVASSGANVLTF.

The rearrangement joins TRBV5-1 to TRBJ2-1; TRBD1 matches 7 bases. Per the germline V gene, CDR1 is SGHRS and CDR2 is YFSETQ. V was pared by 7 bases and J by 3 bases, with 4 bases of the junction left unmatched. The CDR3 length is 13 residues. In DNA form, the CDR3 reads TGCGCCAGCTCCGACAGGGACTACAATGAGCAGTTCTTC. This encodes CASSDRDYNEQFF.

The chain is built from TRBV4-1 and TRBJ2-7, with 10 bases fitting TRBD1. CDR3 length equals 14 residues. J was trimmed by 5 bases and V by 3 bases; bases with no gene match: 4. Germline lookup yields CDR1 MGHRA and CDR2 YSYEKL. CDR3 DNA sequence: TGCGCCAGCAGCCATCGGGACAGGGGCCACGAGCAGTACTTC. This translates into CASSHRDRGHEQYF.

The chain links TRBV6-2 or TRBV6-3 to TRBJ1-1; D not certain. CDR3 length: 13 amino acids. The germline V gene has CDR1 MNHEY and CDR2 SVGEGT. The germline V and J ends were trimmed by 4 bases and 3 bases, with 9 bases remaining between them. The CDR3 sequence is CASSSQAYTEAFF. CDR3 DNA sequence: TGTGCCAGCAGTTCGCAGGCCTACACTGAAGCTTTCTTT.

This clonotype was found a few times. The rearrangement links TRBV6-6 to TRBJ2-2; the D gene could be TRBD1 or TRBD2 (5 bases each). The germline V gene has CDR1 MNHNY and CDR2 SVGAGI (reference sequence). The CDR3 is 15 residues long. The V gene lost 5 bases and the J gene lost 5 bases, with 15 bases spanning the gap. DNA for the CDR3: TGTGCCAGCAGTACGTCCCCGAGGGGAACCGGGGAGCTGTTTTTT. Translated: CASSTSPRGTGELFF.

This clonotype was detected only once. The chain links TRBV19 to TRBJ2-3; D uncertain. This CDR3 comprises 15 residues. CDR1 LNHDA and CDR2 SQIVND come from the germline V gene (reference sequence). V was clipped by 6 bases and J by 2 bases, with 15 bases between them. The DNA for the CDR3 is TGTGCCAGTAGCGACCATAAGACAATCACAGATACGCAGTATTTT. Protein: CASSDHKTITDTQYF.

The rearrangement links TRBV5-1 to TRBJ2-1, with D possibly being TRBD1 or TRBD2 (5 bases each). The CDR3 loop spans 15 amino acids. V was shortened by 5 bases and J by 1 base, with 13 bases between the two germline ends. In germline, CDR1 is SGHRS, CDR2 YFSETQ. The CDR3 loop is CASSHSGPSYNEQFF. The DNA of the CDR3 is TGCGCCAGCAGTCACTCGGGGCCATCCTACAATGAGCAGTTCTTC.

The count of this clonotype is one. The chain is built from TRBV11-2 and TRBJ2-5; 8 positions agree with TRBD2. The CDR3 contains 16 residues. Trimming took 0 bases from V and 5 from J; bases not matched to a gene: 8. Germline CDR1 is SGHAT and CDR2 is FQNNGV. CDR3 DNA: TGTGCCAGCAGCTTAGATGGGGCGGGGGGTTTGGAGACCCAGTACTTC. Amino acids: CASSLDGAGGLETQYF.

This clonotype has just a few counts. V and J are TRBV12-3 or TRBV12-4 and TRBJ2-5, with D maybe TRBD2 (6 bases). The V gene lost 3 bases and the J gene lost 1 base, with 9 bases spanning the gap. The CDR3 totals 14 residues. CDR3 loop: CASSFRGTQETQYF. The DNA of the CDR3 is TGTGCCAGCAGTTTCCGGGGGACCCAAGAGACCCAGTACTTC.

This clonotype is a singleton in its sample. This CDR3 reads CASSGAGSSTDTQYF. CDR3 coding DNA: TGTGCCAGTAGCGGTGCGGGTTCTAGCACAGATACGCAGTATTTT. The rearrangement joins TRBV19 to TRBJ2-3, with TRBD2 as a possible D gene (5 bases). Trimming removed 6 bases from V and 0 bases from J, with 13 bases in between. CDR1 and CDR2 from the germline V gene are LNHDA and SQIVND (reference sequence). CDR3 length equals 15 residues.

CDR3 DNA: TGTGCCAGTAGTGTGGGACTAGCGGGGAAAAATGAGCAGTTCTTC. It is translated as CASSVGLAGKNEQFF. The genes are TRBV19 and TRBJ2-1; 13 bases line up with TRBD2. Per the germline V gene, CDR1 is LNHDA and CDR2 is SQIVND (reference sequence). The CDR3 is 15 residues long. The V gene end was trimmed by 5 bases and the J gene end by 7 bases; junction bases not matched to a gene: 5.